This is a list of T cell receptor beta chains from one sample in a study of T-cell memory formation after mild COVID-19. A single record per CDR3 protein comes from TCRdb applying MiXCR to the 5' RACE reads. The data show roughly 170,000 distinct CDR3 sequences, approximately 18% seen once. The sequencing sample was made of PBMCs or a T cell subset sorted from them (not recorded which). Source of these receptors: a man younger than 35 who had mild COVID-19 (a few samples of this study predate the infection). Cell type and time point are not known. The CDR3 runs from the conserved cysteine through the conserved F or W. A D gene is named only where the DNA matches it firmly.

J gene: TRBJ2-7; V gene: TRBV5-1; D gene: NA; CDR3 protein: CASSYGQAGDEQYF
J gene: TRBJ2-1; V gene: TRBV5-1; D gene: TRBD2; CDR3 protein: CASSLERGWNEQFF
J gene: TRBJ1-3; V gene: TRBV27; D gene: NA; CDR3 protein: CASSIRGSGNTIYF
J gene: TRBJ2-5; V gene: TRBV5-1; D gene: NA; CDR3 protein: CASSLNPGEQETQYF
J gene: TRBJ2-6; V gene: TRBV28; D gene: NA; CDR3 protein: CASLPVSGANVLTF
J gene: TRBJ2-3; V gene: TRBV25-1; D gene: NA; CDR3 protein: CASARDSDTQYF
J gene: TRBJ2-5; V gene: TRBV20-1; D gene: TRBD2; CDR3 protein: CSALDAGGPQETQYF
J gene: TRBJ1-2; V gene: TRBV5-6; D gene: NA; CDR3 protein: CASSLGQTLYGYTF
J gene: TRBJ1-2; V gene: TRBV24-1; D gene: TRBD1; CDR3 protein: CATSETGKYGYTF
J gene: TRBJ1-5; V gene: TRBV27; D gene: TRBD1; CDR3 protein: CASSLVGTASNQPQHF
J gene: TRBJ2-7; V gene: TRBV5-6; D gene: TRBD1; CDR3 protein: CASSLTGDEQYF
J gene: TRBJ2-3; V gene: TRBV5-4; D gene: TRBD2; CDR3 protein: CASSAGTSGGNTQYF
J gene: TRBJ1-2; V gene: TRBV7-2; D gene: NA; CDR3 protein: CASSPQPPGLGDGYTF
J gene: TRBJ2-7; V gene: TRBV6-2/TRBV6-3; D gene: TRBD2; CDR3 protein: CASRRSSGGGEQYF
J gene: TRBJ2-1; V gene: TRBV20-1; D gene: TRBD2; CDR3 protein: CSALGLAGGRYNEQFF
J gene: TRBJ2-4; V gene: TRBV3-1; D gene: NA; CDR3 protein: CASSPRYDIQYF
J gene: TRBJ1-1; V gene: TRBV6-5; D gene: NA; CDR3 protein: CASSNPGTAGTEAFF
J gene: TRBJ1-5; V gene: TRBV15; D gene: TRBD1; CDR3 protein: CATSRAGTGNQPQHF
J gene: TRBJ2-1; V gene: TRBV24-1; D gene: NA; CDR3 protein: CATTDGYNEQFF
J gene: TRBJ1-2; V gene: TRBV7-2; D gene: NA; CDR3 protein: CASSSPGVGYGYTF
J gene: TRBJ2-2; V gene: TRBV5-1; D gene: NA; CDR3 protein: CASSFGTANTGELFF
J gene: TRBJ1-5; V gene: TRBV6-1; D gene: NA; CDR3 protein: CASKFVPFGNQPQHF
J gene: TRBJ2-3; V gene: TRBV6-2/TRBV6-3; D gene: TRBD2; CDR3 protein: CASSTRLAGGTDTQYF
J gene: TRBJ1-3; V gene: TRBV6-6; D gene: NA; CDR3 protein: CASSFSQQGNTIYF
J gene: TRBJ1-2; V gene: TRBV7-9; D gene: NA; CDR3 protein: CASSFDGYGYTF
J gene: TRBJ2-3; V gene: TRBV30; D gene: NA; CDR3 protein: CAWSTSYTDTQYF
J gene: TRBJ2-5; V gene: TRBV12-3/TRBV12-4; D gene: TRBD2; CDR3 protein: CASNNSGGRARKETQYF
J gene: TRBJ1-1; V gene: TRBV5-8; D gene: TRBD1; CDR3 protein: CASSFRDREGTEAFF
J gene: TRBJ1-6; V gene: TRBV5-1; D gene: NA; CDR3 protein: CASSLESNSPLHF
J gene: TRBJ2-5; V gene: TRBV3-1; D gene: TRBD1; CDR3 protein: CASSHPPGQGWETQYF
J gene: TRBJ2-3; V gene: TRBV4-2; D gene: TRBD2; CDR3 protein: CASSQGLAASTDTQYF
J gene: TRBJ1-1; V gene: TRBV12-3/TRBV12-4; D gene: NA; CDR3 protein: CASSSQQNTEAFF
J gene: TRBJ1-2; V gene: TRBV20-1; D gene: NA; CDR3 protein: CSLTMGANYGYTF
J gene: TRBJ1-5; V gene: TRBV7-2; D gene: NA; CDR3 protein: CASSPGGNQPQHF
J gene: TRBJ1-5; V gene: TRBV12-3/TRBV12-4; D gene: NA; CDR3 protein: CASSRHRLGGRQPQHF
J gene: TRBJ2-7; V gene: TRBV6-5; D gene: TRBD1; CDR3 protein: CASSPRQGVSSYEQYF
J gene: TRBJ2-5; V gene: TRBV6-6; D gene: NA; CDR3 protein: CASSKSHEGTQYF
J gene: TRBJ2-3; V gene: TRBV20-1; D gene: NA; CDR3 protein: CSARDFTDTQYF
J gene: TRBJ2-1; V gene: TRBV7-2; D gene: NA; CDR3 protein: CASSFLRGSEQFF
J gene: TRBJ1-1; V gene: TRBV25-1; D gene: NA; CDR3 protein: CASLPAGGPEAFF
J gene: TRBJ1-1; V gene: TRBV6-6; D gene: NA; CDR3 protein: CASSYPKLEAFF
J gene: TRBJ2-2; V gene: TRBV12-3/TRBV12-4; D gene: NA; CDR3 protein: CASSLGQGRIGELFF
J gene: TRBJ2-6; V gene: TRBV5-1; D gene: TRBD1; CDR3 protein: CASSIRGGASGANVLTF
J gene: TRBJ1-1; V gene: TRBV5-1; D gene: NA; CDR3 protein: CASSLKRDTEAFF
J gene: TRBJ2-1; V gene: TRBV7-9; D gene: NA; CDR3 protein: CASGPRRGPDSYNEQFF
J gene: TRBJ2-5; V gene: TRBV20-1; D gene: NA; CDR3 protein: CSARGGQTETQYF
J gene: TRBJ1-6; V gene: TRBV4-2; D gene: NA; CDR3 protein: CASSQEGGPYSPLHF